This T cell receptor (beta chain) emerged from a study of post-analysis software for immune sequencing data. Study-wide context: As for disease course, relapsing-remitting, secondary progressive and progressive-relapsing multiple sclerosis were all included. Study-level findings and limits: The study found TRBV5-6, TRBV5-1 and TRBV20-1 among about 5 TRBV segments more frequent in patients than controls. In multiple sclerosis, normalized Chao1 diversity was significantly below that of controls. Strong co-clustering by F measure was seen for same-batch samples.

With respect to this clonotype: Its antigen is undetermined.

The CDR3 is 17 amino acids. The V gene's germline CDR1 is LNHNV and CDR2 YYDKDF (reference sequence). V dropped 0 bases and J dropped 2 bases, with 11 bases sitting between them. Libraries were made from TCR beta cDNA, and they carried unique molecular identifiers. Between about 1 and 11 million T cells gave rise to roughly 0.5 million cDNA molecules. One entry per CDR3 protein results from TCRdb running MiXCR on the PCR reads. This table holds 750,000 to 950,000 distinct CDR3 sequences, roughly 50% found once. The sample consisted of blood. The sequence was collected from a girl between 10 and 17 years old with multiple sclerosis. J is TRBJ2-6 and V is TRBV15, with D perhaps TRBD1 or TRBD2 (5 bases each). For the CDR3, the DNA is TGTGCCACCAGCAGAGATCAGTTGGGGGCTGGGGCCAACGTCCTGACTTTC. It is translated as CATSRDQLGAGANVLTF.